This entry features one TCR beta chain sequence. The sample belongs to a study of T cell responses to AZD1222 COVID-19 vaccine. Assay used: immunoSEQ multiplex PCR; TCRdb lists only in-frame clones, some missing. This sample has about 94,000 clones; approximately 87% occur once, and the top ten carry 9.5% to 13%. The sample in question was peripheral blood, obtained 28 days after the second AZD1222 dose. The source is an adult who received the AZD1222 COVID-19 vaccine.

The CDR3 nucleotides read TGTGCCAGCAGTTACTCGGCCGGGACAGGTCGTTACGAGCAGTACTTC. As protein: CASSYSAGTGRYEQYF. V and J are TRBV6-5 and TRBJ2-7, with 8 bases lining up with TRBD1. This CDR3 has 16 residues. CDR1 and CDR2 from the germline V gene are MNHEY and SVGAGI. Losses at the gene ends were 0 bases for V and 4 bases for J; bases not matched to a gene: 8.